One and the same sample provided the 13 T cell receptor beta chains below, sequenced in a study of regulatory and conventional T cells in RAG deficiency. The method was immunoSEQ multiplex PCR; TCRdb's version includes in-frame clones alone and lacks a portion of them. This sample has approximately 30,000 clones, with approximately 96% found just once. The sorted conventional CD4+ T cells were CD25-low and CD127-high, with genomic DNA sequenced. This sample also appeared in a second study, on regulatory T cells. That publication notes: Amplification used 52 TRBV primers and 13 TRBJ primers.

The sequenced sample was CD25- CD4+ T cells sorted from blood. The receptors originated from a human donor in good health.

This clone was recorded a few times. CDR3 loop: CASSYTGGNTIYF. Here the CDR3 DNA reads TGTGCCAGCAGTTATACCGGGGGAAACACCATATATTTT. V and J are TRBV6-5 and TRBJ1-3, with D unresolved. CDR3 length equals 13 residues. The V gene lost 3 bases and the J gene lost 4 bases, with 7 bases spanning the gap. Germline V gives CDR1 MNHEY, CDR2 SVGAGI.

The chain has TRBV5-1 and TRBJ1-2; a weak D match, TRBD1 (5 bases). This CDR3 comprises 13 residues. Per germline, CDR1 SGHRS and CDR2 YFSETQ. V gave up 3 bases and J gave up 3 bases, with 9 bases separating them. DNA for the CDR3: TGCGCCAGCAGCTCGGACACCGACTATGGCTACACCTTC. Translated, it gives CASSSDTDYGYTF.

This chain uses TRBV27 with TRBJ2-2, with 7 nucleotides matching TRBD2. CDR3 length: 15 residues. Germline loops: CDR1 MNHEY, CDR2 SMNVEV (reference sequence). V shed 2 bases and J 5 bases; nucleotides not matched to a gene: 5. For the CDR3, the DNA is TGTGCCAGCAGTTTACGGGGGGAGGCGACCGGGGAGCTGTTTTTT. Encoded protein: CASSLRGEATGELFF.

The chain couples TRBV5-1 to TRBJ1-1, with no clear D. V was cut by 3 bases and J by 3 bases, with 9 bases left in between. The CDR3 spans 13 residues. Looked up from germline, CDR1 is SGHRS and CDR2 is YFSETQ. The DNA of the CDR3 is TGCGCCAGCAGCTCCGACATCTACACTGAAGCTTTCTTT. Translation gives CASSSDIYTEAFF.

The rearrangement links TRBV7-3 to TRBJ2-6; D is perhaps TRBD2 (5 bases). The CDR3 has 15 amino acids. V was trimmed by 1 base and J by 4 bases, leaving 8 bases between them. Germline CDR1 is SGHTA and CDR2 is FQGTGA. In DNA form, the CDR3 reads TGTGCCAGCAGCTTAATGGAGGCCGGGGCCAACGTCCTGACTTTC. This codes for CASSLMEAGANVLTF.

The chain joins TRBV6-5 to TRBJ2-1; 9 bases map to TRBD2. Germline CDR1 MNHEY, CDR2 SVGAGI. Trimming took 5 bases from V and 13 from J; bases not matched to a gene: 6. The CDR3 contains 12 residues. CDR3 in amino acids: CASSLGGTSQFF. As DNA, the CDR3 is TGTGCCAGCAGTCTTGGTGGGACTAGCCAGTTCTTC.

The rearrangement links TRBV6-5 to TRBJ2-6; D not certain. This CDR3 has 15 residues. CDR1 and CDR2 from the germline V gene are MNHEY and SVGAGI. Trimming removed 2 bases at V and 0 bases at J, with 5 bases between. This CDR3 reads CASSYIGSGANVLTF. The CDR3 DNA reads TGTGCCAGCAGTTACATCGGCTCTGGGGCCAACGTCCTGACTTTC.

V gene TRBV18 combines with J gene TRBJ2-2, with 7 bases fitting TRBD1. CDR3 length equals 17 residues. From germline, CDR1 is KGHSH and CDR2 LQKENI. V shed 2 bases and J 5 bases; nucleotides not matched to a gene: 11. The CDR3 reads CASSPGQAPSRTGELFF. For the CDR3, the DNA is TGTGCCAGCTCACCAGGACAGGCCCCCTCGAGGACCGGGGAGCTGTTTTTT. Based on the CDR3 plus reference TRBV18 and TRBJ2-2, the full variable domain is NAGVMQNPRHLVRRRGQEARLRCSPMKGHSHVYWYRQLPEEGLKFMVYLQKENIIDESGMPKERFSAEFPKEGPSILRIQQVVRGDSAAYFCASSPGQAPSRTGELFFGEGSRLTVL.

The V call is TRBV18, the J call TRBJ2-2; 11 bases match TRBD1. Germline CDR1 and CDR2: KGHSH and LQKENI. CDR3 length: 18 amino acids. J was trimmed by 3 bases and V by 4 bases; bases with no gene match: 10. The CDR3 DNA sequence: TGTGCCAGCTCACGACGGCGGACAGGGGGCGAAGACACCGGGGAGCTGTTTTTT. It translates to CASSRRRTGGEDTGELFF. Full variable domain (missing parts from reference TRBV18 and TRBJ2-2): NAGVMQNPRHLVRRRGQEARLRCSPMKGHSHVYWYRQLPEEGLKFMVYLQKENIIDESGMPKERFSAEFPKEGPSILRIQQVVRGDSAAYFCASSRRRTGGEDTGELFFGEGSRLTVL.

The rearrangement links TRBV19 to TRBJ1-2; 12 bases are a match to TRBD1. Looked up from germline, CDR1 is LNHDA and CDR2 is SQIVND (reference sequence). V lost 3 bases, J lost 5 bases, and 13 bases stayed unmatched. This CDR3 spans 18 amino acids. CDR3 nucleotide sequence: TGTGCCAGTAGTATGCTACCGGGACAGGGGGCAGTGTTGTATGGCTACACCTTC. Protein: CASSMLPGQGAVLYGYTF.

Here the CDR3 DNA reads TGTGCCAGCATCCGAGGGGGGGGCACTGAAGCTTTCTTT. This codes for CASIRGGGTEAFF. The V gene is TRBV6-5, the J gene TRBJ1-1; TRBD1 is a possible D gene (6 bases). V lost 7 bases and J 4 bases, leaving 13 bases between the germline ends. The CDR3 length is 13 residues. Germline V gene data show CDR1 as MNHEY and CDR2 as SVGAGI.

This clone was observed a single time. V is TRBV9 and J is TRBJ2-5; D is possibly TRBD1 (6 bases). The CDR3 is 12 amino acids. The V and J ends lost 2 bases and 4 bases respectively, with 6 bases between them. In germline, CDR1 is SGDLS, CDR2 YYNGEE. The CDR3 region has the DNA TGTGCCAGCAGCGTCAGGGGAGAGACCCAGTACTTC. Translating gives CASSVRGETQYF.

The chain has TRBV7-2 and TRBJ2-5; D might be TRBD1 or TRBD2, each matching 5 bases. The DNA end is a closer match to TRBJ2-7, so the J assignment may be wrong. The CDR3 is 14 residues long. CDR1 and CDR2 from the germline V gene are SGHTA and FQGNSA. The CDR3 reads CASRPPGGGHEQYF. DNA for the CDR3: TGTGCCAGCAGACCCCCGGGTGGGGGACACGAGCAGTACTTC.